This is a list of T cell receptor beta chains from one sample in a study of T cell repertoires in cytomegalovirus infection. Their antigen targets remain unknown. TCRdb fed the reads into MiXCR, producing one record per CDR3 protein. The sample has under 450,000 distinct CDR3 sequences, roughly 34% seen once. The sample was cultured PBMCs, taken from culture after CMV antigen stimulation. All receptors come from a human donor in good health (CMV status not recorded). Some clones in this sample may be carry-over from other donors' samples. CDR3s include the opening cysteine and the closing phenylalanine or tryptophan. A D gene is named only where the DNA matches it firmly. The listing skips clone size in some rows; elsewhere it reads once, few, many or a size class.

TRBV7-2	many	.	TRBJ2-6	TGTGCCAGCAGATTTAATACGGGACGGCTACTCTCTGGGGCCAACGTCCTGACTTTC	CASRFNTGRLLSGANVLTF
TRBV7-2	many	.	TRBJ2-5	TGTGCCAGCAGCTTAGATCTGTACCAAGAGACCCAGTACTTC	CASSLDLYQETQYF
TRBV6-2/TRBV6-3	.	TRBD2	TRBJ2-2	TGTGCCAGCAGTTACGGTAGAGCGGGAGCCGGGGAGCTGTTTTTT	CASSYGRAGAGELFF
TRBV3-1	.	TRBD2	TRBJ2-5	TGTGCCAGCAGCCAGAAGGGACTAGCGGTTCCTCAAGAGACCCAGTACTTC	CASSQKGLAVPQETQYF
TRBV28	.	.	TRBJ2-2	TGTGCCAGTCGGACTGGCGGCGGCACCGGGGAGCTGTTTTTT	CASRTGGGTGELFF
TRBV5-4	.	.	TRBJ2-5	TGTGCCAGCAGCTCGGGCCTACTAGAAGAGACCCAGTACTTC	CASSSGLLEETQYF
TRBV7-2	many	TRBD2	TRBJ2-1	TGTGCCAGCAGCTTAGATGGGACTAGCTACAATGAGCAGTTCTTC	CASSLDGTSYNEQFF
TRBV28	once	.	TRBJ2-7	TGTGCCAGCAGCTCCCAACGGGATGCATACGAGCAGTACTTC	CASSSQRDAYEQYF
TRBV12-3/TRBV12-4	.	TRBD2	TRBJ2-1	TGTGCCAGCACCCTACTCCTAGCGGGAGAGCAGTTCTTC	CASTLLLAGEQFF
TRBV11-3	.	TRBD1	TRBJ2-1	TGTGCCAGCAGCACCGGGACAGGAGGGAATGAGCAGTTCTTC	CASSTGTGGNEQFF
TRBV7-2	many	TRBD1	TRBJ2-1	TGTGCCAGCAGCTTAGCTCGGACAGGGGTTCAGAATGAGCAGTTCTTC	CASSLARTGVQNEQFF
TRBV7-2	few	.	TRBJ2-5	TGTGCCAGCAGGACCGGGACATTCGAGACCCAGTACTTC	CASRTGTFETQYF
TRBV5-6	few	.	TRBJ2-5	TGTGCCAGCAGCCCTGGACGTTGGGGGCAAGAGACCCAGTACTTC	CASSPGRWGQETQYF
TRBV15	.	TRBD2	TRBJ2-1	TGTGCCACCAGCAGAGAGGGACTAGCGGCAAACAATGAGCAGTTCTTC	CATSREGLAANNEQFF
TRBV6-2/TRBV6-3	few	.	TRBJ2-1	TGTGCCAGCAGCGCGCGGTCTAGCCGACACAATGAGCAGTTCTTC	CASSARSSRHNEQFF
TRBV7-2	medium-sized	.	TRBJ2-3	TGTGCCAGCAACCCTTACATAAACACAGATACGCAGTATTTT	CASNPYINTDTQYF
TRBV25-1	.	.	TRBJ1-5	TGTGCCAGCAGTCCCCCTGGGGCCTCCGCAGGTCAGCCCCAGCATTTT	CASSPPGASAGQPQHF
TRBV7-2	many	.	TRBJ2-3	TGTGCCAGCAGCTTAGTTCTGGGAGGGGGAGATACGCAGTATTTT	CASSLVLGGGDTQYF
TRBV4-1	.	.	TRBJ2-3	TGCGCCAGCAGCCAAGATCAGGATACGCAGTATTTT	CASSQDQDTQYF
TRBV7-2	many	.	TRBJ2-3	TGTGCCAGCAGCCAAGGGGCAACAGATACGCAGTATTTT	CASSQGATDTQYF
TRBV6-2/TRBV6-3	.	.	TRBJ1-5	TGTGCCAGCAGTTACCGGCAAACTGCGATCAATCAGCCCCAGCATTTT	CASSYRQTAINQPQHF
TRBV7-2	many	.	TRBJ1-1	TGTGCCAGCAGCTTTTCAGGGAGCACCACTGAAGCTTTCTTT	CASSFSGSTTEAFF
TRBV25-1	few	.	TRBJ2-7	TGTGCCAGCAGTGAATCGAGGACTGGACCTCGGGACGAGCAGTACTTC	CASSESRTGPRDEQYF
TRBV7-2	many	TRBD1	TRBJ1-2	TGTGCCAGCAGCCTGGGGGGGACAGGGAACTATGGCTACACCTTC	CASSLGGTGNYGYTF
TRBV20-1	few	.	TRBJ2-7	TGCAGTGCTAGATCGAATACGGGGGTCAAAGCCTACGAGCAGTACTTC	CSARSNTGVKAYEQYF
TRBV29-1	.	.	TRBJ2-1	TGCAGCGTTCTTGCGGGCTCCCCCTACAATGAGCAGTTCTTC	CSVLAGSPYNEQFF
TRBV7-6	many	TRBD1	TRBJ1-2	TGTGCCAGCAGCCCCGGGGCAGGGGGCCACCGGGGCTACACCTTC	CASSPGAGGHRGYTF
TRBV11-2	.	.	TRBJ1-2	TGTGCCAGCAGCTACTGGAAATTTCCTAACTATGGCTACACCTTC	CASSYWKFPNYGYTF